This T cell receptor beta chain is from a study of T cell responses to AZD1222 COVID-19 vaccine. Of note for this clone: Its antigen is unknown.

The assay was immunoSEQ multiplex PCR, and TCRdb's table has in-frame clones only and misses some. This table holds around 130,000 clones, approximately 90% found once. General study results and limits: Without day 14 samples, only post-peak T cell repertoires were studied. Mostly white British, mostly female donors; authors suggested clonal diversity may be underestimated.

Germline loops: CDR1 LNHDA, CDR2 SQIVND (reference sequence). The CDR3 is 16 amino acids. Between the trimmed V and J ends, which lost 7 bases and 5 bases, there was a span of 18 bases. The sample was peripheral blood, taken on day 0 of AZD1222 vaccination. This chain connects TRBV19 to TRBJ1-6, with D unresolved. The clonotype comes from an adult in good health. The CDR3 DNA follows: TGTGCCAGTAACAGTTCCCCCCAGGAACATAATTCACCCCTCCACTTT. This translates into CASNSSPQEHNSPLHF.